Presented here are 29 T cell receptor beta chains from one specimen sequenced in a study of blood T cell repertoires in COVID-19. Some clones are missing from TCRdb's copy, which holds only in-frame ones; the method was immunoSEQ multiplex PCR. The table records fewer than 350,000 clones, 70% to 90% of them present only once. The material sequenced was PBMCs or T cells enriched from blood (not recorded which). The receptors shown here come from a middle-aged woman who had recovered from COVID-19.

The V call is TRBV29-1, the J call TRBJ2-1, with 7 bases lining up with TRBD2. Germline V gene lookup returns CDR1 SQVTM and CDR2 ANQGSEA. The length of the CDR3 is 16 residues. The V and J ends lost 5 bases and 0 bases, in that order; junction bases with no gene match: 10. The CDR3 loop is CSVQGVGGSSYNEQFF. CDR3 DNA: TGCAGCGTTCAAGGAGTGGGGGGGAGCTCCTACAATGAGCAGTTCTTC.

J is TRBJ2-1 and V is TRBV12-3 or TRBV12-4, with 7 positions matching TRBD1. V trimming: 6 bases; J trimming: 8 bases; junction bases outside the gene matches: 7. This CDR3 spans 13 amino acids. CDR3 amino acids: CASRKRQGDEQFF. DNA for the CDR3: TGTGCCAGCAGAAAGAGACAGGGCGATGAGCAGTTCTTC.

The rearrangement uses TRBV10-3 and TRBJ2-5, with a possible D match to TRBD2 (5 bases). Germline loops: CDR1 ENHRY, CDR2 SYGVKD. V lost 0 bases and J 1 base, leaving 9 bases between the germline ends. The length of the CDR3 is 15 residues. The chain's CDR3 is CAISESGLAQETQYF. The DNA of the CDR3 is TGTGCCATCAGTGAGTCTGGGCTAGCCCAAGAGACCCAGTACTTC.

The chain combines TRBV15 with TRBJ1-4, with no clear D. Germline V gene sequence: CDR1 LNHNV, CDR2 YYDKDF (reference sequence). The CDR3 loop spans 15 amino acids. The V gene lost 0 bases and the J gene lost 2 bases, with 7 bases spanning the gap. The CDR3: CATSRDPLTNEKLFF. DNA for the CDR3: TGTGCCACCAGCAGAGATCCCCTTACTAATGAAAAACTGTTTTTT.

The chain recombines TRBV18 with TRBJ1-4; the D is unclear. The ends were cut back, 2 bases at V and 7 bases at J, with 11 bases in the middle. The CDR3 loop spans 14 amino acids. CDR1 and CDR2 from the germline V gene are KGHSH and LQKENI. Here the CDR3 DNA reads TGTGCCAGCTCACCAGTCCTCGGTTCTGAAAAACTGTTTTTT. Encoded protein: CASSPVLGSEKLFF.

DNA of the CDR3: TGTGCCAGCAGCTTACCCCCCCCCGACACTGAAGCTTTCTTT. The encoded protein is CASSLPPPDTEAFF. This chain connects TRBV7-2 to TRBJ1-1, with D unclear. Germline-derived CDR1 and CDR2 are SGHTA and FQGNSA. The CDR3 length is 14 residues. V was shortened by 2 bases and J by 3 bases, with 10 bases between the two germline ends. The full variable domain, with the rest looked up from reference TRBV7-2 and TRBJ1-1, is GAGVSQSPSNKVTEKGKDVELRCDPISGHTALYWYRQSLGQGLEFLIYFQGNSAPDKSGLPSDRFSAERTGGSVSTLTIQRTQQEDSAVYLCASSLPPPDTEAFFGQGTRLTVV.

This clone was recorded once. This chain uses TRBV27 with TRBJ2-7; 10 bases map to TRBD1. The length of the CDR3 is 16 residues. CDR1 is MNHEY, CDR2 SMNVEV, per germline (reference sequence). V lost 0 bases to trimming and J lost 1 base; unmatched junction nucleotides: 3. This CDR3 reads CASSLSPGQGSYEQYF. The DNA of the CDR3 is TGTGCCAGCAGTTTATCTCCGGGACAGGGGTCCTACGAGCAGTACTTC.

This clone was counted between two and nine times. The CDR3 nucleotides are TGTGCCAGCTCACCGTCGAAGGGCGGGAACTATGGCTACACCTTC. This sequence encodes CASSPSKGGNYGYTF. This chain joins TRBV18 and TRBJ1-2; unclear D gene. CDR3 size: 15 residues. Germline values: CDR1 KGHSH, CDR2 LQKENI. V gave up 3 bases and J gave up 2 bases, with 13 bases separating them.

The gene calls are TRBV15 and TRBJ2-7, with 8 bases identical to TRBD2. The germline V gene has CDR1 LNHNV and CDR2 YYDKDF (reference sequence). With V trimmed by 5 bases and J by 3 bases, 9 bases remained unmatched. This CDR3 has 15 amino acids. DNA of the CDR3: TGTGCCACCAGCCCGTATAGCGGGATCAACTACGAGCAGTACTTC. Its translation: CATSPYSGINYEQYF. The full variable domain, its missing parts supplied by reference TRBV15 and TRBJ2-7, is DAMVIQNPRYQVTQFGKPVTLSCSQTLNHNVMYWYQQKSSQAPKLLFHYYDKDFNNEADTPDNFQSRRPNTSFCFLDIRSPGLGDTAMYLCATSPYSGINYEQYFGPGTRLTVT.

CDR3 nucleotides: TGCGCCAGCAGCCAAGATTCGACAGGGGTTTACAATGAGCAGTTCTTC. Encoded protein: CASSQDSTGVYNEQFF. The genes are TRBV4-3 and TRBJ2-1, with 8 bases that match TRBD1. Looked up from germline, CDR1 is LGHNA and CDR2 is YSLEER. The CDR3 consists of 16 residues. With V trimmed by 0 bases and J by 4 bases, 5 bases remained unmatched.

This rearrangement joins TRBV9 to TRBJ1-2, with D perhaps matching TRBD1 (5 bases). CDR1 and CDR2 from the germline V gene are SGDLS and YYNGEE. V lost 4 bases and J lost 3, with 13 bases in between. This CDR3 has 14 residues. The CDR3 DNA follows: TGTGCCAGCAGCCCCCTGGGGCCGGACTATGGCTACACCTTC. Residues: CASSPLGPDYGYTF.

The genes are TRBV19 and TRBJ2-4; 10 bases align to TRBD1. Trimming took 5 bases from V and 10 from J; bases not matched to a gene: 8. Germline V gives CDR1 LNHDA, CDR2 SQIVND (reference sequence). CDR3 length equals 14 residues. CDR3 amino acids: CASSLPGQGSIQYF. The CDR3 bases are TGTGCCAGTAGTTTACCGGGACAGGGGAGTATTCAGTACTTC.

The V call is TRBV15, the J call TRBJ2-7; 10 nucleotides line up with TRBD2. V dropped 3 bases and J dropped 12; count of bases not matched to a gene: 11. The CDR3 is made up of 14 amino acids. CDR1 LNHNV and CDR2 YYDKDF come from the germline V gene (reference sequence). As DNA, the CDR3 is TGTGCCACCAGCAGTACTAGCGGGAAGGCCTCGCGGTACTTC. Its translation is CATSSTSGKASRYF.

This chain links TRBV5-4 with TRBJ2-5; TRBD2 might be the D (5 bases). Trimming took 5 bases from V and 5 from J, leaving 13 bases between them. This CDR3 has 13 amino acids. The germline gives CDR1 SGHNT, CDR2 YYREEE (reference sequence). The CDR3 bases are TGTGCCAGCAGGGACCCGAAGCGGGAGACCCAGTACTTC. Translated, it gives CASRDPKRETQYF.

This chain links TRBV27 with TRBJ2-5, with 14 bases matching TRBD2. This CDR3 region has 21 residues. The ends lost 0 bases at V and 1 base at J; junction bases unmatched: 13. Per the germline V gene, CDR1 is MNHEY and CDR2 is SMNVEV (reference sequence). CDR3: CASSLSMAGLAGGGPQETQYF. CDR3 coding DNA: TGTGCCAGCAGTTTATCGATGGCCGGACTAGCGGGAGGCGGTCCCCAAGAGACCCAGTACTTC.

The chain links TRBV19 to TRBJ2-5, with D possibly TRBD2 on 6 matching bases. The ends were cut back, 6 bases at V and 5 bases at J, with 13 bases in the middle. The germline V gene encodes CDR1 LNHDA and CDR2 SQIVND (reference sequence). The CDR3 runs to 13 residues. The DNA for the CDR3 is TGTGCCAGTAGGGCGGCTAGCGTGGAGACCCAGTACTTC. Residues: CASRAASVETQYF.

The chain carries TRBV6-5 and TRBJ2-7; D is unclear. V was trimmed by 0 bases and J by 0 bases, leaving 9 bases between them. Germline V gene sequence: CDR1 MNHEY, CDR2 SVGAGI. The CDR3 sequence is 15 residues long. The CDR3 bases are TGTGCCAGCAGTTACTCCCGAGAAAGCTCCTACGAGCAGTACTTC. Its protein product is CASSYSRESSYEQYF.

The chain links TRBV28 to TRBJ1-5, with TRBD1 matching over 7 bases. After removal of 8 bases from V and 11 bases from J, the junction contained 15 bases not matched to a gene. From germline, CDR1 is MDHEN and CDR2 SYDVKM. The CDR3 runs to 14 residues. CDR3 sequence (DNA): TGTGCCAGCTCCCGACGCCAAACCGGGACAGCCCAGCATTTT. Translation gives CASSRRQTGTAQHF.

The V and J genes are TRBV7-2 and TRBJ1-4, with D possibly matching TRBD1 (6 bases). CDR3 length: 16 residues. V lost 0 bases, J lost 8 bases, and 16 bases lay in between. Germline-derived CDR1 and CDR2 are SGHTA and FQGNSA. The CDR3 loop reads CASSLAGHRVGEKLFF. CDR3 sequence (DNA): TGTGCCAGCAGCTTAGCGGGACACAGGGTTGGCGAAAAACTGTTTTTT.

This sequence joins TRBV19 and TRBJ2-3, with 7 bases matching TRBD2. The J segment lost 1 base and the V segment lost 5 bases, leaving 9 bases of the junction unmatched. Germline-derived CDR1 and CDR2 are LNHDA and SQIVND (reference sequence). The CDR3 length is 16 residues. CDR3 protein: CASSSQTSSGTDTQYF. CDR3 coding DNA: TGTGCCAGTAGTTCCCAGACTAGCAGTGGCACAGATACGCAGTATTTT.

The chain recombines TRBV19 with TRBJ2-1; D gene uncertain. V lost 1 base, J lost 3 bases, and 16 bases lay in between. The CDR3 spans 17 residues. Germline-derived CDR1 and CDR2 are LNHDA and SQIVND (reference sequence). In nucleotides, the CDR3 is TGTGCCAGTAGTATAGCGGGTGAGGTTCATGACTACAATGAGCAGTTCTTC. Translating gives CASSIAGEVHDYNEQFF. Full variable domain (missing parts from reference TRBV19 and TRBJ2-1): DGGITQSPKYLFRKEGQNVTLSCEQNLNHDAMYWYRQDPGQGLRLIYYSQIVNDFQKGDIAEGYSVSREKKESFPLTVTSAQKNPTAFYLCASSIAGEVHDYNEQFFGPGTRLTVL.

The chain carries TRBV28 and TRBJ2-2; D possibly corresponds to TRBD1 (6 bases). CDR1 is MDHEN, CDR2 SYDVKM, per germline. V was trimmed by 1 base and J by 1 base, leaving 10 bases between them. The CDR3 sequence is 16 residues long. For the CDR3, the DNA is TGTGCCAGCAGTTTATCGGGCAGGGGGAACACCGGGGAGCTGTTTTTT. Translating it yields CASSLSGRGNTGELFF.

The genes are TRBV15 and TRBJ2-3, with TRBD2 identical over 7 bases. Germline CDR1 and CDR2: LNHNV and YYDKDF (reference sequence). The V and J ends lost 1 base and 1 base, in that order; junction bases with no gene match: 5. The CDR3 contains 16 residues. The CDR3 here is CATSRVRTSGTDTQYF. CDR3 DNA: TGTGCCACCAGCAGAGTTCGAACTAGCGGCACAGATACGCAGTATTTT.

This sequence joins TRBV12-3 or TRBV12-4 and TRBJ2-1, with a tentative D call TRBD2 (5 bases). This CDR3 contains 13 residues. V lost 6 bases and J 5 bases, leaving 11 bases between the germline ends. The CDR3 reads CASRAVRDNEQFF. In DNA, the CDR3 is TGTGCCAGCAGAGCGGTTCGTGACAATGAGCAGTTCTTC.

The genes are TRBV18 and TRBJ1-2; 7 positions agree with TRBD1. The germline gives CDR1 KGHSH, CDR2 LQKENI. J lost 8 bases, V lost 6 bases, and 15 bases had no gene match. CDR3 length: 15 amino acids. In DNA form, the CDR3 reads TGTGCCAGCTCTCGCAACCGGGACAGCGCTTTCGGCTACACCTTC. Encoded protein: CASSRNRDSAFGYTF.

The chain recombines TRBV18 with TRBJ2-1, with D uncertain. The CDR3 covers 12 residues. V lost 0 bases and J lost 8, with 5 bases in between. Germline V gene lookup returns CDR1 KGHSH and CDR2 LQKENI. The CDR3 DNA reads TGTGCCAGCTCACCACCGGCAGATGAGCAGTTCTTC. This sequence encodes CASSPPADEQFF.

The V and J genes are TRBV12-3 or TRBV12-4 and TRBJ2-5; D uncertain. With 3 bases removed from V and 2 bases from J, the gap between germline ends came to 7 bases. The CDR3 covers 13 residues. In DNA, the CDR3 is TGTGCCAGCAGTTTTCGCGGACAAGAGACCCAGTACTTC. Protein product: CASSFRGQETQYF.

This chain connects TRBV18 to TRBJ2-7; D not resolved. CDR3 size: 13 residues. The germline V gene encodes CDR1 KGHSH and CDR2 LQKENI. Trimming left V 1 base short and J 1 base short, with 5 bases between. The CDR3 loop reads CASSPLSSYEQYF. The CDR3 DNA reads as TGTGCCAGCTCACCACTGTCTTCCTACGAGCAGTACTTC. Together with reference TRBV18 and TRBJ2-7, the CDR3 gives the full variable domain: NAGVMQNPRHLVRRRGQEARLRCSPMKGHSHVYWYRQLPEEGLKFMVYLQKENIIDESGMPKERFSAEFPKEGPSILRIQQVVRGDSAAYFCASSPLSSYEQYFGPGTRLTVT.

This chain links TRBV19 with TRBJ1-1, with D uncertain. The CDR3 has 12 residues. The V and J ends lost 3 bases and 4 bases respectively, with 6 bases between them. CDR1 is LNHDA, CDR2 SQIVND, per germline (reference sequence). CDR3 sequence reads: CASSIFGTEAFF. In DNA form, the CDR3 reads TGTGCCAGTAGTATTTTCGGCACTGAAGCTTTCTTT.